These T cell receptor beta chains were read from a single sample in a study of T cell responses to AZD1222 COVID-19 vaccine. Generated by immunoSEQ multiplex PCR, the TCRdb table keeps only in-frame clones and is missing some. The sample carries about 35,000 clones, approximately 86% recorded once. Sequences were derived from peripheral blood, sampled on day 0 of AZD1222 vaccination. The receptors were gathered from an adult in good health. CDR3s include the opening cysteine and the closing phenylalanine or tryptophan. D genes are given only for firm matches. Rows may omit the clone size; those that give it use once, few, many or a size class.

.	TRBV18	13	TRBJ1-2	.	TGTGCCAGCTCACCGTCTCAAGGGTATGGCTACACCTTC	CASSPSQGYGYTF
.	TRBV19	12	TRBJ2-5	.	TGTGCCAGTAGTGACAGATGGGAGACCCAGTACTTC	CASSDRWETQYF
TRBD2	TRBV28	14	TRBJ2-1	.	TGTGCCAGCACTTCACTAGCGCCCTACAATGAGCAGTTCTTC	CASTSLAPYNEQFF
TRBD1	TRBV10-3	15	TRBJ1-1	.	TGTGCCATCAGTGAGGGTTACAGGGGTGACACTGAAGCTTTCTTT	CAISEGYRGDTEAFF
TRBD2	TRBV11-2	14	TRBJ2-3	once	TGTGCCAGCAGCCCGGGACTAAAGACAGATACGCAGTATTTT	CASSPGLKTDTQYF
.	TRBV14	12	TRBJ2-7	.	TGTGCCAGCAGCCAACGCAGTTACGAGCAGTACTTC	CASSQRSYEQYF
.	TRBV4-2	18	TRBJ1-1	.	TGTGCCAGCAGCCAAGAACAGGTAAGGGGAGACCTGAACACTGAAGCTTTCTTT	CASSQEQVRGDLNTEAFF
.	TRBV7-3	13	TRBJ1-6	.	TGTGCCAGCAGCTCAAACGCGAATTCACCCCTCCACTTT	CASSSNANSPLHF
.	TRBV6-5	13	TRBJ1-2	.	TGTGCCAGCAGTTACTCGAAAGGGTTTGGCTACACCTTC	CASSYSKGFGYTF
.	TRBV3-1/TRBV3-2	13	TRBJ1-1	.	TGTGCCAGCAGCCAGGGGGGTAACACTGAAGCTTTCTTT	CASSQGGNTEAFF
.	TRBV27	15	TRBJ1-2	.	TGTGCCAGCAGTTTAGTCGGCGCTGGAACCTATGGCTACACCTTC	CASSLVGAGTYGYTF
TRBD2	TRBV28	18	TRBJ2-2	.	TGTGCCAGCAGTTTTCAGGCTAGCGGGGAGAGGGACACCGGGGAGCTGTTTTTT	CASSFQASGERDTGELFF
.	TRBV7-2	14	TRBJ1-3	few	TGTGCCAGCAGCTTATTTGGGTTGGAAAACACCATATATTTT	CASSLFGLENTIYF
TRBD2	TRBV28	15	TRBJ2-3	.	TGTGCCAGCAGTTTACCTAGCGGGAGTTCTGATACGCAGTATTTT	CASSLPSGSSDTQYF
TRBD2	TRBV18	14	TRBJ2-5	.	TGTGCCAGCTCACCACGAGCGGGAGGAGAGACCCAGTACTTC	CASSPRAGGETQYF
.	TRBV5-4	15	TRBJ1-2	.	TGTGCCAGCAGCCCGCGAACGGGGATAGGGTATGGCTACACCTTC	CASSPRTGIGYGYTF
.	TRBV7-3	15	TRBJ2-1	.	TGTGCCAGCAGCTTAAAGGGGGGGACTATCAATGAGCAGTTCTTC	CASSLKGGTINEQFF
TRBD1	TRBV2	13	TRBJ1-3	.	TGTGCCAGCAGTTCAGGGGGCGGAAACACCATATATTTT	CASSSGGGNTIYF
.	TRBV4-1	13	TRBJ1-2	.	TGCGCCAGCAGCCACGGCAGGGCTGATGGCTACACCTTC	CASSHGRADGYTF
TRBD1	TRBV23-1	15	TRBJ1-2	.	TGCGCCAGCGCTTGTTACAGGGGGACTAACTATGGCTACACCTTC	CASACYRGTNYGYTF
TRBD2	TRBV27	14	TRBJ2-7	.	TGTGCCAGCAGCAAAAGCGGGGTATTAAGGGAGCAGTACTTC	CASSKSGVLREQYF
.	TRBV4-1	15	TRBJ1-4	.	TGCGCCAGCAGCGAAGGAAGTCAGGGTTACGAAAAACTGTTTTTT	CASSEGSQGYEKLFF
.	TRBV6-5	11	TRBJ2-7	.	TGTGCCAGCTCCGGACCCCTCGAGCAGTACTTC	CASSGPLEQYF
.	TRBV9	12	TRBJ2-1	.	TGTGCCAGCAGCGTGAGGCCTCAAGAGCAGTTCTTC	CASSVRPQEQFF
.	TRBV5-1	15	TRBJ2-5	.	TGCGCCAGCAGCTTACAGGGAGGGGGACCGGAGACCCAGTACTTC	CASSLQGGGPETQYF
TRBD2	TRBV24-1	16	TRBJ2-5	.	TGTGCCACCAGTGATTCGGGACTAGCGGGGAGAGAGACCCAGTACTTC	CATSDSGLAGRETQYF
TRBD2	TRBV27	14	TRBJ2-2	.	TGTGCCAGCAGTACCCGACTAGCCGCCGGGGAGCTGTTTTTT	CASSTRLAAGELFF